This T cell receptor (beta chain) is drawn from a study of T cells in Graves' hyperthyroidism and ophthalmopathy. Clinical symptoms, serum thyroxine, TRAb, thyroid ultrasound and orbital computed tomography informed diagnoses. From RNA transcripts, TCR beta CDR3 regions were amplified. Primed by the HTBI set, a first-round RT-PCR was run on the TCR CDR3. TCRdb processed the multiplex PCR reads anew with MiXCR; each CDR3 protein has one entry. The table shows fewer than 650,000 distinct CDR3 sequences, with 12% to 15% occurring only once. This clonotype was counted at least ten times. This CDR3 contains 14 residues. Unmatched junction bases numbered 8, after V lost 5 bases and J lost 6 bases. Germline V gives CDR1 SEHNR, CDR2 FQNEAQ (reference sequence).

The sample taken for sequencing was blood. The clonotype comes from a woman between 18 and 29 years old with Graves' ophthalmopathy. The chain links TRBV7-9 to TRBJ2-7; 9 bases map to TRBD1. The CDR3 loop is CASSPNRGRVEQYF. DNA for the CDR3: TGTGCCAGCAGCCCAAACAGGGGGCGCGTCGAGCAGTACTTC.